A selection of T cell receptor beta chains follows, all from one sample in a study of neurological immune-mediated disorders. TCRdb re-derived calls from the 5' RACE reads in MiXCR, one entry per CDR3 protein. This table has about 21,000 distinct CDR3 sequences, less than 8% appearing once. The sequenced sample was CD8+ T cells from blood. Receptors were obtained from a man aged 18 to 30 in good health. Both conserved end residues are part of each CDR3. The order of the fields is V gene, D gene, J gene, clone size, CDR3 protein, CDR3 DNA. The D gene is left open where the match is weak. Clone sizes are given selectively: once, few, many, or a class where the clone is expanded.

>TRBV14|NA|TRBJ1-2|many
CASSQWLGQGRDYGYTF
TGTGCCAGCAGCCAATGGTTGGGGCAGGGGAGAGACTATGGCTACACCTTC
>TRBV20-1|NA|TRBJ2-5|many
CSASYTSQDETQYF
TGCAGTGCTAGTTACACTAGCCAGGACGAGACCCAGTACTTC
>TRBV5-1|NA|TRBJ2-1|many
CASSLLTGTYNEQFF
TGCGCCAGCAGCTTGTTGACGGGAACCTACAATGAGCAGTTCTTC
>TRBV5-1|NA|TRBJ1-6|many
CASSLGQGRHNSPLHF
TGCGCCAGCAGCTTGGGCCAGGGGCGTCATAATTCACCCCTCCACTTT
>TRBV19|NA|TRBJ1-3|many
CASTLGGNTIYF
TGTGCCAGTACCCTCGGGGGAAACACCATATATTTT
>TRBV4-1|NA|TRBJ2-5|many
CASSQVWASQQETQYF
TGCGCCAGCAGCCAAGTTTGGGCTAGCCAGCAAGAGACCCAGTACTTC
>TRBV12-3/TRBV12-4|NA|TRBJ1-5|NA
CASGFWEVQSPQPQHF
TGTGCCAGCGGTTTTTGGGAAGTCCAGTCGCCTCAGCCCCAGCATTTT
>TRBV27|NA|TRBJ1-4|many
CASSTNGQEKLFF
TGTGCCAGCAGTACGAACGGACAGGAAAAACTGTTTTTT
>TRBV27|TRBD2|TRBJ2-2|NA
CASSGRVGHRYSDTGELFF
TGTGCCAGCAGTGGGAGGGTCGGACACAGGTATTCGGACACCGGGGAGCTGTTTTTT
>TRBV20-1|NA|TRBJ2-7|many
CSAQGDGSSYEQYF
TGCAGTGCCCAAGGGGACGGGAGCTCCTACGAGCAGTACTTC
>TRBV27|NA|TRBJ1-2|many
CASRKLGLRWDGYTF
TGTGCCAGCAGAAAGTTGGGTCTGAGATGGGATGGCTACACCTTC
>TRBV19|NA|TRBJ2-1|NA
CASSMSASYNEQFF
TGTGCCAGTAGTATGTCAGCTTCCTACAATGAGCAGTTCTTC
>TRBV14|TRBD1|TRBJ2-2|many
CASSQDPNRGRGELFF
TGTGCCAGCAGCCAAGATCCCAACAGGGGGCGTGGGGAGCTGTTTTTT
>TRBV9|NA|TRBJ2-3|many
CASVGVGDTQYF
TGTGCCAGCGTCGGTGTAGGCGATACGCAGTATTTT
>TRBV29-1|TRBD1|TRBJ2-2|many
CSTRQGAGELFF
TGCAGCACCCGACAGGGGGCCGGGGAGCTGTTTTTT
>TRBV7-3|NA|TRBJ1-2|many
CASSMSPRGDGYTF
TGTGCCAGCAGCATGAGCCCCAGGGGAGATGGCTACACCTTC
>TRBV7-9|NA|TRBJ1-5|many
CASSLAGASNQPQHF
TGTGCCAGCAGCTTAGCGGGGGCGAGCAATCAGCCCCAGCATTTT
>TRBV20-1|TRBD1|TRBJ1-4|many
CSAHPTGEDEKLFF
TGCAGTGCCCATCCAACAGGGGAAGATGAAAAACTGTTTTTT
>TRBV7-9|NA|TRBJ2-5|many
CASSLGLGGETQYF
TGTGCCAGCAGCCTCGGACTAGGGGGAGAGACCCAGTACTTC
>TRBV27|NA|TRBJ2-7|many
CASSPRGPYEQYF
TGTGCCAGCAGCCCCCGGGGTCCCTACGAGCAGTACTTC
>TRBV7-9|NA|TRBJ1-6|many
CASNLDSGGSPLHF
TGTGCCAGCAACTTAGACAGTGGCGGTTCACCCCTCCACTTT
>TRBV6-5|TRBD1|TRBJ2-1|many
CASSRGQGSYNEQFF
TGTGCCAGCAGCCGGGGACAGGGCTCCTACAATGAGCAGTTCTTC
>TRBV19|TRBD1|TRBJ2-2|many
CASTLQGNGELFF
TGTGCCAGTACCTTACAGGGGAACGGGGAGCTGTTTTTT
>TRBV4-1|TRBD2|TRBJ2-7|many
CASSQPVGGAYEQYF
TGCGCCAGCAGTCAACCAGTCGGGGGGGCCTACGAGCAGTACTTC
>TRBV20-1|NA|TRBJ1-2|medium-sized
CSAFNGEASNYGYTF
TGCAGTGCCTTCAACGGAGAGGCTTCTAACTATGGCTACACCTTC
>TRBV20-1|NA|TRBJ2-5|many
CSASGSGETQYF
TGCAGTGCTAGTGGTAGCGGAGAGACCCAGTACTTC
>TRBV6-5|NA|TRBJ2-3|NA
CASSYSWGDMQYF
TGTGCAAGCAGTTACTCATGGGGAGATATGCAGTATTTT
>TRBV12-3/TRBV12-4|TRBD2|TRBJ2-5|many
CASGPAGGGGETQYF
TGTGCCAGCGGACCTGCTGGCGGGGGAGGAGAGACCCAGTACTTC
>TRBV20-1|NA|TRBJ2-3|many
CSARDRLAQDTQYF
TGCAGTGCTAGAGATCGCCTAGCACAAGATACGCAGTATTTT
>TRBV12-3/TRBV12-4|TRBD1|TRBJ1-1|many
CASSVGQASTEAFF
TGTGCCAGCAGTGTCGGACAGGCAAGCACTGAAGCTTTCTTT
>TRBV24-1|NA|TRBJ2-1|many
CATSDLRGYNEQFF
TGTGCCACCAGTGATTTGCGGGGTTACAATGAGCAGTTCTTC
>TRBV4-1|NA|TRBJ1-5|many
CASSQVKTQPQHF
TGCGCCAGCAGCCAAGTTAAAACTCAGCCCCAGCATTTT
>TRBV24-1|TRBD2|TRBJ2-2|many
CATSPTGGLRELFF
TGTGCCACCAGTCCAACGGGGGGTCTTAGGGAGCTGTTTTTT
>TRBV12-3/TRBV12-4|NA|TRBJ1-4|many
CASSFRTDEKLFF
TGTGCCAGCAGTTTCAGAACGGATGAAAAACTGTTTTTT
>TRBV20-1|TRBD1|TRBJ2-4|many
CSTHPRTGALAKNIQYF
TGCAGTACACACCCCCGGACAGGAGCCCTAGCCAAAAACATTCAGTACTTC
>TRBV14|NA|TRBJ2-1|few
CASSQEGGDTYNEQFF
TGTGCCAGCAGCCAAGAGGGGGGGGACACATACAATGAGCAGTTCTTC
>TRBV25-1|TRBD1|TRBJ1-1|many
CASSGITVGQGWAEAFF
TGTGCCAGCAGTGGCATAACGGTAGGACAGGGATGGGCTGAAGCTTTCTTT
>TRBV7-3|NA|TRBJ2-1|many
CASSLGGARYNEQFF
TGTGCCAGCAGCTTAGGGGGGGCGCGTTACAATGAGCAGTTCTTC
>TRBV5-1|NA|TRBJ1-2|many
CASSLDGGYGYTF
TGCGCCAGCAGCTTGGATGGGGGCTATGGCTACACCTTC
>TRBV29-1|NA|TRBJ1-2|many
CSVYGTPSTFNYGYTF
TGCAGCGTTTACGGGACCCCATCAACCTTTAACTATGGCTACACCTTC
>TRBV29-1|TRBD1|TRBJ1-2|many
CSGTGDYGYTF
TGCAGCGGGACAGGGGACTATGGCTACACCTTC
>TRBV6-5|TRBD2|TRBJ2-3|many
CASRSGTSEPSSTDTQYF
TGTGCCAGCAGATCCGGGACTAGCGAGCCATCTAGCACAGATACGCAGTATTTT
>TRBV5-6|NA|TRBJ2-7|NA
CASRDGQFEQYF
TGTGCCAGCAGGGACGGACAGTTCGAGCAGTACTTC